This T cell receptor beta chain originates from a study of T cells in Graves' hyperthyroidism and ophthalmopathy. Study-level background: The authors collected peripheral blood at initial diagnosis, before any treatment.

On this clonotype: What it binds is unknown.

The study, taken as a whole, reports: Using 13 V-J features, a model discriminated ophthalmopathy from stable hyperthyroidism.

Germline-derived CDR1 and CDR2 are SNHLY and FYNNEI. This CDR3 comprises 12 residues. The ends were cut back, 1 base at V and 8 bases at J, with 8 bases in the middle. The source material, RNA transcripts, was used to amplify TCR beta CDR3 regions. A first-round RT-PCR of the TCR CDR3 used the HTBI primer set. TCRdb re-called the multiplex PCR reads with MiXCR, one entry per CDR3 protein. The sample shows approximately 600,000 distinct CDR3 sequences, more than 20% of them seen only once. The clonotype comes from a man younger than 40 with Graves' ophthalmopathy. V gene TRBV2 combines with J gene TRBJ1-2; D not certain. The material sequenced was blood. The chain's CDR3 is CASSEVSGGYTF. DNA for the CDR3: TGTGCCAGCAGTGAAGTATCGGGGGGCTACACCTTC.